Each of the 15 T cell receptor beta chains below was sequenced from the same sample in a study of blood T cell repertoires in COVID-19. Sequenced by immunoSEQ multiplex PCR; TCRdb stores in-frame clones only, minus some. The sample contains 95,000 to 120,000 clones, around nine tenths of which appear only once. The sequencing sample was made of peripheral blood. These receptors all stem from a woman in her 70s who had recovered from COVID-19.

The genes are TRBV9 and TRBJ2-7; 7 bases match TRBD1. J lost 5 bases, V lost 0 bases, and 8 bases had no gene match. Germline V lookup: CDR1 SGDLS, CDR2 YYNGEE. The CDR3 covers 15 residues. DNA of the CDR3: TGTGCCAGCAGCGTAGGGGACAGTAGAGGCGACGAGCAGTACTTC. It translates to CASSVGDSRGDEQYF.

The chain recombines TRBV19 with TRBJ1-1, with TRBD1 identical over 8 bases. The J segment lost 4 bases and the V segment lost 3 bases, leaving 4 bases of the junction unmatched. Germline V gene data show CDR1 as LNHDA and CDR2 as SQIVND (reference sequence). The CDR3 loop spans 14 amino acids. The CDR3 loop reads CASSIDRGGTEAFF. For the CDR3, the DNA is TGTGCCAGTAGTATCGACAGGGGTGGCACTGAAGCTTTCTTT.

The rearrangement links TRBV18 to TRBJ2-5; 12 bases match TRBD2. The CDR3 loop spans 16 amino acids. CDR1 is KGHSH, CDR2 LQKENI, per germline. The junction had 3 bases not matched to a gene; V was cut back by 1 base and J by 3 bases. This chain's CDR3 is CASSPLRLAGEETQYF. CDR3 sequence (DNA): TGTGCCAGCTCACCACTCCGACTAGCGGGGGAAGAGACCCAGTACTTC.

The chain carries TRBV5-1 and TRBJ2-5; maybe TRBD1 (6 bases). This CDR3 contains 15 residues. The germline V gene encodes CDR1 SGHRS and CDR2 YFSETQ. V shed 4 bases and J shed 1 base, with 14 bases lying between them. The CDR3 spells CASSEMTGTQETQYF. The CDR3 DNA reads TGCGCCAGCAGCGAAATGACAGGAACCCAAGAGACCCAGTACTTC.

The J gene is TRBJ2-5, the V gene TRBV6-6, with TRBD2 as a possible D gene (5 bases). Trimming took off 6 bases at V and 0 bases at J, with 17 bases between the two ends. CDR3 size: 16 residues. Germline assignment: CDR1 MNHNY and CDR2 SVGAGI (reference sequence). The CDR3 here is CASSHGRTWYQETQYF. Written as DNA, the CDR3 is TGTGCCAGCAGCCACGGACGGACTTGGTACCAAGAGACCCAGTACTTC.

This clone is a singleton in its sample. The chain carries TRBV3-1 (or the pseudogene TRBV3-2) and TRBJ2-1; possible D gene TRBD1, 5 bases. V lost 3 bases to trimming and J lost 9 bases, with 9 bases between them. The CDR3 consists of 12 residues. Germline V gene lookup returns CDR1 LGHDT and CDR2 YNNKEL (reference sequence). The CDR3 sequence: CASSHWGAEQFF. CDR3 DNA: TGTGCCAGCAGCCACTGGGGCGCTGAGCAGTTCTTC.

This chain joins TRBV3-1 (or the pseudogene TRBV3-2) and TRBJ1-2; D not resolved. Germline V gene lookup returns CDR1 LGHDT and CDR2 YNNKEL (reference sequence). The CDR3 is made up of 13 amino acids. Trimming pared 0 bases from V and 11 bases from J, leaving 13 bases between. The CDR3 DNA follows: TGTGCCAGCAGCCAAGAGGGTCCCTCGAGGTACACCTTC. Its translation is CASSQEGPSRYTF.

The chain joins TRBV18 to TRBJ1-2; the match to TRBD1 covers 9 bases. V dropped 3 bases and J dropped 4; count of bases not matched to a gene: 6. Germline CDR1 reads KGHSH; CDR2 reads LQKENI. This CDR3 spans 15 amino acids. CDR3 DNA sequence: TGTGCCAGCTCACCGGGACAGGGCGGAGGCTATGGCTACACCTTC. Translated, it gives CASSPGQGGGYGYTF.

This chain connects TRBV18 to TRBJ1-5; 9 nucleotides match TRBD1. The CDR3 consists of 15 residues. Looked up from germline, CDR1 is KGHSH and CDR2 is LQKENI. J gave up 7 bases and V 5 bases, and 9 bases lay outside the gene matches. CDR3 bases: TGTGCCAGCTCAAAAGGGACAGGGACTGGACAGCCCCAGCATTTT. As protein: CASSKGTGTGQPQHF.

This clone was observed a few times. This chain uses TRBV6-5 with TRBJ1-2, with D possibly matching TRBD1 (6 bases). Germline V gene lookup returns CDR1 MNHEY and CDR2 SVGAGI. Trimming stripped 2 bases from V and 10 bases from J, with 17 bases between. There are 14 residues in the CDR3. In nucleotides, the CDR3 is TGTGCCAGCAGTTACGGCGGGGGCCCTCGGGACTACACCTTC. This sequence encodes CASSYGGGPRDYTF.

On this clone: At one end, the junction sequence differs from germline, possibly due to a read error. Other DNA sequences in the same sample also yield this CDR3. The chain couples TRBV6-5 to TRBJ1-1, with 12 bases identical to TRBD1. Germline V gives CDR1 MNHEY, CDR2 SVGAGI. The CDR3 contains 15 residues. The CDR3 reads CASSSSGTGGIEAFF. The CDR3 DNA sequence: TGCGCCAGCAGTTCTTCAGGGACAGGGGGCATTGAAGCTTTCTTT.

The chain is built from TRBV28 and TRBJ1-2, with 9 bases that match TRBD1. Losses at the gene ends were 4 bases for V and 13 bases for J; bases not matched to a gene: 13. There are 14 residues in the CDR3. Germline-derived CDR1 and CDR2 are MDHEN and SYDVKM. The CDR3 reads CASSSAGTGSSCTF. CDR3 DNA: TGTGCCAGCAGTTCAGCCGGGACAGGGAGTTCTTGCACCTTC.

V usage is TRBV29-1 and J usage is TRBJ2-7; D perhaps matches TRBD1 (5 bases). This CDR3 is built from 16 residues. Germline assignment: CDR1 SQVTM and CDR2 ANQGSEA. The V end lost 6 bases, the J end lost 0 bases, and 21 bases lay between the germline ends. The CDR3 protein is CSVQGKPGAFSYEQYF. The DNA for the CDR3 is TGCAGCGTCCAGGGTAAACCTGGGGCGTTCTCCTACGAGCAGTACTTC.

The rearrangement links TRBV11-2 to TRBJ1-4; D perhaps matches TRBD1 (5 bases). CDR3 size: 12 residues. Trimming took 5 bases from V and 8 from J, leaving 9 bases between them. Germline CDR1 reads SGHAT; CDR2 reads FQNNGV. CDR3 protein: CASSPRGEKLFF. CDR3 coding DNA: TGTGCCAGCAGCCCTCGGGGGGAAAAACTGTTTTTT. The full variable domain, its missing parts supplied by reference TRBV11-2 and TRBJ1-4, is EAGVAQSPRYKIIEKRQSVAFWCNPISGHATLYWYQQILGQGPKLLIQFQNNGVVDDSQLPKDRFSAERLKGVDSTLKIQPAKLEDSAVYLCASSPRGEKLFFGSGTQLSVL.

The rearrangement uses TRBV5-1 and TRBJ2-1, with 13 bases matching TRBD2. V was clipped by 3 bases and J by 3 bases; unmatched bases: 6. The CDR3 has 17 residues. CDR1 and CDR2 (germline): SGHRS, YFSETQ. The CDR3 loop is CASSSGLAGIHYNEQFF. CDR3 nucleotides: TGCGCCAGCAGCTCGGGACTAGCGGGGATACACTACAATGAGCAGTTCTTC.